These 5 T cell receptor gamma chains were all obtained from the same sample, sequenced in a study of intestinal T cells in coeliac disease. LymphoTrack primers amplified TRG sequences from approximately 180 ng of biopsy DNA. TCRdb re-called clones from the multiplex PCR reads using CATT. This table has 350 to 500 gamma-chain clones, about 50% appearing once. Fewer than 11 formalin-fixed paraffin-embedded scrolls, each 5 µm thick, supplied each case's genomic DNA. Material: a duodenal biopsy. These TCRs come from a human donor who served as a control with a normal duodenal biopsy, not a healthy volunteer.

The chain recombines TRGV10 with TRGJP1. TRGV10 is recorded as an ORF, its role being uncertain. The CDR3 is made up of 14 amino acids. V trimming: 8 bases; J trimming: 0 bases; junction bases outside the gene matches: 4. In DNA, the CDR3 is TGTGCTGCGTGGACGTATACCACTGGTTGGTTCAAGATATTT. Translated, it gives CAAWTYTTGWFKIF.

This sequence joins TRGV3 and TRGJ1 or TRGJ2. Germline V gene lookup returns CDR1 VTNTFY and CDR2 YDVSTARD (reference sequence). The CDR3 runs to 13 residues. Germline trimming cut 2 bases from V and 10 bases from J; bases unmatched to any gene: 11. Here the CDR3 DNA reads TGTGCCACCTGGGACATGGCCTGGTGGAAGAAACTCTTT. This codes for CATWDMAWWKKLF.

A word on this clone: The same CDR3 also results from other DNA sequences found in this sample. V gene TRGV10 combines with J gene TRGJP1. TRGV10 is marked as an open reading frame, function uncertain. V was pared by 8 bases and J by 5 bases, with 9 bases of the junction left unmatched. This CDR3 comprises 14 residues. CDR3 residues: CAAWTIPTGWFKIF. In nucleotides, the CDR3 is TGTGCTGCGTGGACTATACCTACTGGTTGGTTCAAGATATTT.

The genes are TRGV10 and TRGJ1 or TRGJ2. TRGV10 is an open reading frame, and its role is uncertain. CDR3 length: 17 residues. Trimming removed 8 bases from V and 10 bases from J; junction bases left unmatched: 27. For the CDR3, the DNA is TGTGCTGCGTGGGATACCCAACCTCACCCCCTTATTATGAAGAAACTCTTT. Its protein is CAAWDTQPHPLIMKKLF.

This clone has only a few counts. This chain uses TRGV8 with TRGJ1 or TRGJ2. Germline-derived CDR1 and CDR2 are VENAVY and YDSYNSRV. The CDR3 consists of 12 residues. J was trimmed by 13 bases and V by 2 bases; bases with no gene match: 11. The CDR3 region is CATWDIVRGKLF. The CDR3 bases are TGTGCCACCTGGGATATAGTCAGGGGAAAACTCTTT.